The rows below give T cell receptor beta chains drawn from one sample of a study of blood T cell repertoires in COVID-19. Using immunoSEQ multiplex PCR, the repertoire was profiled, and TCRdb retains in-frame clones only, with some absent. The repertoire holds 85,000 to 120,000 clones, more than 75% seen once, with around 9.8% in the top ten. Sequenced material: peripheral blood. The source of these receptors is a man in his 60s with active or convalescent COVID-19. The CDR3 runs from the conserved cysteine through the conserved F or W. The D gene is left open where the match is weak. Clone size is given for some rows only: seen once, a few or many times, or a class if the clone is expanded.

>TRBV18|TRBJ2-6|NA|NA
TGTGCCACCAAGCCGGGGGCCAACGTCCTGACTTTC
CATKPGANVLTF
>TRBV14|TRBJ2-2|NA|NA
TGTGCCAGCAGCCAAGATCGCGTACGCGCCGGGGAGCTGTTTTTT
CASSQDRVRAGELFF
>TRBV6-5|TRBJ2-1|NA|NA
TGTGCCAGCAGCACCGGGAGCGTGAATGAGCAGTTCTTC
CASSTGSVNEQFF
>TRBV28|TRBJ2-1|TRBD2|NA
TGTGCCAGCAGTTCCAGCGGGAGACGAAATGAGCAGTTCTTC
CASSSSGRRNEQFF
>TRBV2|TRBJ2-3|NA|NA
TGTGCCAGCAGTCCTAGCACAGATACGCAGTATTTT
CASSPSTDTQYF
>TRBV19|TRBJ2-5|TRBD2|NA
TGTGCCAGTAGTATAGGAGCGGGGAAAGGGGAGACCCAGTACTTC
CASSIGAGKGETQYF
>TRBV18|TRBJ2-3|TRBD2|NA
TGTGCCAGCTCACCACCGATGGCTAGCGGCGGGAAAGATACGCAGTATTTT
CASSPPMASGGKDTQYF
>TRBV27|TRBJ1-1|NA|NA
TGTGCCAGCAGTTCCTCACCCGGGACACGCAACACTGAAGCTTTCTTT
CASSSSPGTRNTEAFF
>TRBV21-1|TRBJ1-2|NA|NA
TGTGCCAGCAGCGCCTCTGGGGGGGTCCATGGCTACACCTTC
CASSASGGVHGYTF
>TRBV24-1|TRBJ2-3|NA|NA
TGTGCCACCAGTGATTTAATAACGGGGGAAACAGATACGCAGTATTTT
CATSDLITGETDTQYF
>TRBV28|TRBJ2-1|NA|NA
TGTGCCAGCAGTCCCGGCTCCTACAATGAGCAGTTCTTC
CASSPGSYNEQFF
>TRBV7-2|TRBJ2-3|NA|NA
TGTGCCAGCAGCTTAGGGGCCGGATTAGTCACGCAGTATTTT
CASSLGAGLVTQYF
>TRBV5-1|TRBJ1-3|NA|NA
TGCGCCAGCAGCTTGGCGACGGGCTCTGGAAACACCATATATTTT
CASSLATGSGNTIYF
>TRBV7-9|TRBJ1-6|NA|NA
TGTGCCAGCAGCTTAGGCCAGGGGTTCTATAATTCACCCCTCCACTTT
CASSLGQGFYNSPLHF
>TRBV19|TRBJ1-2|NA|NA
TGTGCCAGTAGAAGCCGGGACACCGTCGATGGCTACACCTTC
CASRSRDTVDGYTF
>TRBV11-2|TRBJ2-2|NA|NA
TGTGCCAGCAGCTTAGTTGGGGGGGCGGCCGGGGAGCTGTTTTTT
CASSLVGGAAGELFF
>TRBV30|TRBJ1-6|NA|once
TGTGCCTGGAGTGTACGCGGCTCCGGCTCCTATAATTCACCCCTCCACTTT
CAWSVRGSGSYNSPLHF
>TRBV5-1|TRBJ1-1|NA|NA
TGCGCCAGCACCTACAGGGAGGGGGACACTGAAGCTTTCTTT
CASTYREGDTEAFF
>TRBV27|TRBJ2-3|NA|once
TGTGCCAGCAGTTCACAGGGTAGAAGCACAGATACGCAGTATTTT
CASSSQGRSTDTQYF
>TRBV6-1|TRBJ2-5|TRBD2|NA
TGTGCCAGCAGTGACTGGACTAGCGGGCGGTACCAAGAGACCCAGTACTTC
CASSDWTSGRYQETQYF
>TRBV6-5|TRBJ1-6|NA|NA
TGTGCCAGCAGTTACGTCAGGGGACGGAATTCACCCCTCCACTTT
CASSYVRGRNSPLHF
>TRBV5-1|TRBJ2-1|NA|few
TGCGCCAGCAGCCGTAGTGGGCGACCCTCCTACAATGAGCAGTTCTTC
CASSRSGRPSYNEQFF
>TRBV10-3|TRBJ2-7|TRBD2|NA
TGTGCCATCAGGGTTAGCGGGAGGAGCGAGCAGTACTTC
CAIRVSGRSEQYF
>TRBV19|TRBJ2-7|NA|NA
TGTGCCAGTAGTATCTCAAGAGGGAGGTCTGAGCAGTACTTC
CASSISRGRSEQYF
>TRBV3-1/TRBV3-2|TRBJ2-1|NA|once
TGTGCCAGCAGCCAACTAGGAGGGTCTGAGCAGTTCTTC
CASSQLGGSEQFF
>TRBV5-1|TRBJ2-5|NA|once
TGCGCCAGCTTGGGAACTAGCCCAGAGACCCAGTACTTC
CASLGTSPETQYF
>TRBV5-1|TRBJ1-1|NA|NA
TGCGCCAGCAGCTTCCGGGGGGTTGACACTGAAGCTTTCTTT
CASSFRGVDTEAFF
>TRBV30|TRBJ2-1|TRBD2|NA
TGTGCCTGGAGTGTCGGGCTAGCGGGGTGGAGGCAGTTCTTC
CAWSVGLAGWRQFF
>TRBV29-1|TRBJ1-2|NA|NA
TGCAGCGTTGGTGGCCCGTCGAGGCATTATCGTGGCTACACCTTC
CSVGGPSRHYRGYTF
>TRBV2|TRBJ2-7|TRBD2|medium-sized
TGTGCCAGCAGTGGGGAATTAGCGGGAGGACCCTACGAGCAGTACTTC
CASSGELAGGPYEQYF
>TRBV11-2|TRBJ1-3|TRBD1|once
TGTGCCAGCAGCAAGGACAGGAGTAAAGGAAACACCATATATTTT
CASSKDRSKGNTIYF
>TRBV5-1|TRBJ2-1|TRBD2|NA
TGCGCCAGCAGCTTGGGTAGCGGGAAGGGTGAGCAGTTCTTC
CASSLGSGKGEQFF
>TRBV7-9|TRBJ2-3|NA|NA
TGTGCCAGCAGCGGGAGAGATACGCAGTATTTT
CASSGRDTQYF
>TRBV6-6|TRBJ2-7|TRBD1|NA
TGTGCCAGCAGGGACAGGGACCAAAGGAACGAGCAGTACTTC
CASRDRDQRNEQYF
>TRBV11-2|TRBJ2-7|TRBD2|few
TGTGCCAGCAGCTTAGAAAATAGCGGGAGGGCCCGCCAGTACTTC
CASSLENSGRARQYF
>TRBV5-4|TRBJ2-1|NA|NA
TGTGCCAGCAGCCTTACGGGGACAAGAGATGAGCAGTTCTTC
CASSLTGTRDEQFF
>TRBV19|TRBJ1-2|NA|NA
TGTGCCAGTACGGGCAGGGAGGGATATGGCTACACCTTC
CASTGREGYGYTF
>TRBV5-5|TRBJ2-7|NA|NA
TGTGCCAGCAGCTACCGGGTCAACGAGCAGTACTTC
CASSYRVNEQYF
>TRBV14|TRBJ2-2|NA|NA
TGTGCCAGCAGCCAAGGCCGGTCCCCCACTTACTTCACCGGGGAGCTGTTTTTT
CASSQGRSPTYFTGELFF
>TRBV6-5|TRBJ1-1|TRBD1|once
TGTGCCAGCACCAGGACAGGGGGCATCACTGAAGCTTTCTTT
CASTRTGGITEAFF
>TRBV2|TRBJ2-1|NA|NA
TGTGCCAGCAGGGGTGGCGGATACAATGAGCAGTTCTTC
CASRGGGYNEQFF
>TRBV3-1/TRBV3-2|TRBJ1-1|NA|NA
TGTGCCAGCAGCCAAGCCCAGGTAGGTACTGAAGCTTTCTTT
CASSQAQVGTEAFF
>TRBV2|TRBJ1-2|NA|few
TGTGCCAGCGGCAGGGTGTATGGCTACACCTTC
CASGRVYGYTF
>TRBV6-5|TRBJ2-5|NA|NA
TGTGCCAGCAGTTCCTTGGACAGCCTAGGGGGGACCCAGTACTTC
CASSSLDSLGGTQYF
>TRBV4-3|TRBJ2-1|NA|NA
TGCGCCAGCAGCCAAGATATAGGAACAGGGTTTTACAATGAGCAGTTCTTC
CASSQDIGTGFYNEQFF
>TRBV10-3|TRBJ2-4|NA|NA
TGTGCCATCAGTGAGAACAGTTTAGCCAAAAACATTCAGTACTTC
CAISENSLAKNIQYF
>TRBV11-2|TRBJ2-3|TRBD2|NA
TGTGCCAGCAGCCTGATGCCGGGACTAGCGGGAGGTACAGATACGCAGTATTTT
CASSLMPGLAGGTDTQYF
>TRBV18|TRBJ2-5|NA|NA
TGTGCCAGCTCACCAAGGAAGGGGCGCGTAGGAGAGACCCAGTACTTC
CASSPRKGRVGETQYF
>TRBV28|TRBJ1-5|TRBD1|NA
TGTGCCAGCAGCAAAACCGCAGGGGGGCATCAGCCCCAGCATTTT
CASSKTAGGHQPQHF
>TRBV7-6|TRBJ2-5|TRBD2|NA
TGTGCCAGCAGCTTAGGGGGACTAGCGGGAGTAGGAGAGACCCAGTACTTC
CASSLGGLAGVGETQYF
>TRBV13|TRBJ1-3|NA|NA
TGTGCCAGCAGCTCCAGGACAGCCAGAAACACCATATATTTT
CASSSRTARNTIYF
>TRBV28|TRBJ2-5|TRBD2|NA
TGTGCCAGCAGTTTCGGAGGGGATGAGGGACTAAGGCAAGAGACCCAGTACTTC
CASSFGGDEGLRQETQYF
>TRBV24-1|TRBJ2-1|TRBD2|few
TGTGCCACCAGTGACCCGGGACTAGCGGGAGTGGGGGGCGGCGGTGAGCAGTTCTTC
CATSDPGLAGVGGGGEQFF
>TRBV24-1|TRBJ2-1|TRBD1|NA
TGTGCCACCAGTCCGGGACAGGGAAGGGACAATGAGCAGTTCTTC
CATSPGQGRDNEQFF
>TRBV28|TRBJ1-3|NA|NA
TGTGCCAGCAGTTTGCGGGGGGCGGCCGGAAACACCATATATTTT
CASSLRGAAGNTIYF
>TRBV29-1|TRBJ1-5|NA|NA
TGCAACCGGAGGAAGACCAATCAGCCCCAGCATTTT
CNRRKTNQPQHF
>TRBV5-8|TRBJ1-3|NA|NA
TGTGCCAGCAGCAAAGACATCTACTCTGGAAACACCATATATTTT
CASSKDIYSGNTIYF
>TRBV30|TRBJ1-5|NA|NA
TGTGCCTGGAGTAGGACAGTGGGCAATCAGCCCCAGCATTTT
CAWSRTVGNQPQHF
>TRBV28|TRBJ2-7|NA|NA
TGTGCCAGCAGTTTAGGTGGCACCCGCTCCTACGAGCAGTACTTC
CASSLGGTRSYEQYF